The 14 T cell receptor beta chains below come from one sample, sequenced in a study of blood T cell repertoires in COVID-19. Assay used: immunoSEQ multiplex PCR; TCRdb lists only in-frame clones, some missing. There are tens of thousands of clones in the sample; approximately 77% occur only once, and 2% to 2.5% lies in the top ten. Material for sequencing was peripheral blood. Receptor source: a man between 65 and 85 years old with COVID-19, enrolled during active disease.

The V and J genes are TRBV30 and TRBJ1-1; D perhaps matches TRBD1 (6 bases). Per the germline V gene, CDR1 is GTSNPN and CDR2 is SVGIG (reference sequence). V was clipped by 6 bases and J by 2 bases, with 13 bases between them. The CDR3 consists of 13 residues. CDR3 region: CACTRTANTEAFF. In DNA form, the CDR3 reads TGTGCCTGCACACGGACAGCCAACACTGAAGCTTTCTTT.

V is TRBV11-2 and J is TRBJ1-6; possibly TRBD1 for D (5 bases). Trimming removed 5 bases at V and 6 bases at J, with 14 bases between. The CDR3 has 15 residues. Germline-derived CDR1 and CDR2 are SGHAT and FQNNGV. In nucleotides, the CDR3 is TGTGCCAGCAGCGCGCTCAGGGTCCCTAATTCACCCCTCCACTTT. It yields the protein CASSALRVPNSPLHF.

The V call is TRBV11-2, the J call TRBJ1-2; D gene unclear. Trimming shortened V by 2 bases and J by 6 bases, and 4 bases separated the two germline ends. CDR3 length: 11 amino acids. Germline CDR1 reads SGHAT; CDR2 reads FQNNGV. DNA of the CDR3: TGTGCCAGCAGCTTACGGGATGGCTACACCTTC. Its protein is CASSLRDGYTF. Based on the CDR3 plus reference TRBV11-2 and TRBJ1-2, the full variable domain is EAGVAQSPRYKIIEKRQSVAFWCNPISGHATLYWYQQILGQGPKLLIQFQNNGVVDDSQLPKDRFSAERLKGVDSTLKIQPAKLEDSAVYLCASSLRDGYTFGSGTRLTVV.

The V gene is TRBV28, the J gene TRBJ1-5, with 7 bases identical to TRBD1. J was trimmed by 6 bases and V by 3 bases; bases with no gene match: 5. CDR1 MDHEN and CDR2 SYDVKM come from the germline V gene. This CDR3 contains 14 residues. The CDR3 DNA follows: TGTGCCAGCAGTTTTTCTCACAGGGGTCAGCCCCAGCATTTT. The encoded protein is CASSFSHRGQPQHF.

This rearrangement joins TRBV28 to TRBJ1-3; no clear D gene. The CDR3 is made up of 14 amino acids. V lost 6 bases, J lost 4 bases, and 13 bases lay in between. Germline CDR1 MDHEN, CDR2 SYDVKM. The DNA of the CDR3 is TGTGCCAGCAGCCCCCGGAGGCGCGGAAACACCATATATTTT. Translated: CASSPRRRGNTIYF.

V gene TRBV27 combines with J gene TRBJ1-1; D may be TRBD1 (6 bases). CDR1 and CDR2 from the germline V gene are MNHEY and SMNVEV (reference sequence). This CDR3 region has 16 residues. Trimming took 6 bases from V and 0 from J, leaving 17 bases between them. The CDR3 region has the DNA TGTGCCAGCAGACCTCAGGGGCGAACCATGAACACTGAAGCTTTCTTT. Protein: CASRPQGRTMNTEAFF.

The J gene is TRBJ1-1, the V gene TRBV11-2; tentatively, D is TRBD1 (5 bases). Trimming took 0 bases from V and 8 from J, leaving 16 bases between them. This CDR3 region has 15 residues. Germline CDR1 reads SGHAT; CDR2 reads FQNNGV. CDR3 amino acids: CASSLDRAATAEAFF. CDR3 nucleotide sequence: TGTGCCAGCAGCTTAGATCGGGCTGCGACAGCCGAAGCTTTCTTT.

This clone was picked up a small number of times. The same CDR3 arises from other DNA sequences in this sample as well. The chain joins TRBV19 to TRBJ1-2, with D tentatively TRBD1 (6 bases). The V gene lost 1 base and the J gene lost 7 bases, with 10 bases spanning the gap. This CDR3 is built from 13 residues. Germline V gene data show CDR1 as LNHDA and CDR2 as SQIVND (reference sequence). The CDR3 protein is CASSIGTVPGYTF. The DNA of the CDR3 is TGTGCCAGTAGTATAGGGACAGTTCCTGGCTACACCTTC.

V gene TRBV6-2 or TRBV6-3 combines with J gene TRBJ2-7; 7 bases are a match to TRBD2. The CDR3 is 14 amino acids. From germline, CDR1 is MNHEY and CDR2 SVGEGT. V lost 1 base to trimming and J lost 3 bases; unmatched junction nucleotides: 3. In DNA form, the CDR3 reads TGTGCCAGCAGTTACTTGCGGGGGAACTACGAGCAGTACTTC. Encoded protein: CASSYLRGNYEQYF.

Concerning this clone: The junction departs from the called germline gene at one end, perhaps through a read error. The chain combines TRBV7-7 with TRBJ2-7; 7 nucleotides match TRBD1. This CDR3 has 15 amino acids. Germline V gene sequence: CDR1 SSHAT, CDR2 FNYEAQ (reference sequence). In DNA, the CDR3 is TGTGCTAGCAGCTTATTCCGGGACAGTTCCTACGAGCAGTACTTC. Translating gives CASSLFRDSSYEQYF. The whole variable domain, filled in from reference TRBV7-7 and TRBJ2-7, reads GAGVSQSPRYKVTKRGQDVTLRCDPISSHATLYWYQQALGQGPEFLTYFNYEAQPDKSGLPSDRFSAERPEGSISTLTIQRTEQRDSAMYRCASSLFRDSSYEQYFGPGTRLTVT.

This clone was counted once. The V gene is TRBV16, the J gene TRBJ1-1, with 7 bases that match TRBD1. This CDR3 comprises 12 residues. CDR1 is KGHSY and CDR2 is FQNENV in the germline V gene. Losses at the gene ends were 3 bases for V and 9 bases for J; bases not matched to a gene: 4. The CDR3 region has the DNA TGTGCCAGCAGCCAGGGTAGGGGGCAAGCTTTCTTT. Amino acids: CASSQGRGQAFF.

The chain carries TRBV7-2 and TRBJ2-7; D unclear. V was trimmed by 1 base and J by 2 bases, leaving 12 bases between them. This CDR3 has 15 amino acids. Germline CDR1 SGHTA, CDR2 FQGNSA. CDR3 in amino acids: CASSLELRVTYEQYF. The DNA of the CDR3 is TGTGCCAGCAGCTTAGAACTCCGAGTTACCTACGAGCAGTACTTC.

The V gene is TRBV11-2, the J gene TRBJ2-1, with 15 bases lining up with TRBD2. In germline, CDR1 is SGHAT, CDR2 FQNNGV. The V and J ends lost 5 bases and 7 bases, in that order; junction bases with no gene match: 6. There are 16 residues in the CDR3. CDR3: CASSPWTSGRGNEQFF. The CDR3 region has the DNA TGTGCCAGCAGCCCTTGGACTAGCGGGAGGGGTAATGAGCAGTTCTTC.

The chain uses TRBV7-2 and TRBJ1-4; 8 bases match TRBD1. V dropped 4 bases and J dropped 0; count of bases not matched to a gene: 1. CDR3 size: 15 residues. In germline, CDR1 is SGHTA, CDR2 FQGNSA. The CDR3 DNA sequence: TGTGCCAGCAGCTCACAGGGGGCAACTAATGAAAAACTGTTTTTT. Translating it yields CASSSQGATNEKLFF.